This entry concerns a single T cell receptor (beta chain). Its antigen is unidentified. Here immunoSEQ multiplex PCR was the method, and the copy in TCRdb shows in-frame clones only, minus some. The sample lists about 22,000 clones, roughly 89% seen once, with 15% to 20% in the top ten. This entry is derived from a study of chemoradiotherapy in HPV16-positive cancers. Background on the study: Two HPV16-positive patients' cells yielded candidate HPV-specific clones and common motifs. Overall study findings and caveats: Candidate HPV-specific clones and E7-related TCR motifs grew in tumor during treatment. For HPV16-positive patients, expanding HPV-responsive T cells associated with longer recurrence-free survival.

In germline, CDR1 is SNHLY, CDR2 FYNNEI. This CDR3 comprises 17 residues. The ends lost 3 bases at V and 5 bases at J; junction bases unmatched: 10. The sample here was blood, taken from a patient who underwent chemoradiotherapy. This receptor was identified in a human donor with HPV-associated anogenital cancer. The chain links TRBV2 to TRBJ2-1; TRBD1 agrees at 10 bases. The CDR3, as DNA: TGTGCCAGCAGTGACGAATCCCGGACAGGGGGACACAATGAGCAGTTCTTC. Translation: CASSDESRTGGHNEQFF.